The 6 T cell receptor beta chains reported below all come from one sample, sequenced in a study of identical twins. TCRdb reanalysed the 5' RACE reads using MiXCR and keeps one entry per CDR3 protein. This sample has approximately 350,000 distinct CDR3 sequences; over 9% occur once, and the top ten carry roughly 7%. These data are also associated with another study on yellow fever vaccine responses in identical twins.

The sequencing sample was made of CD8+ T cells sorted from blood. These receptors were obtained from a woman younger than 30 in good health.

The DNA for the CDR3 is TGCGCCAGCAGCTTGTTGGGGGGCTACGGAGAGACCCAGTACTTC. Amino acid sequence: CASSLLGGYGETQYF. The genes are TRBV5-1 and TRBJ2-5; D may match TRBD1 or TRBD2 (6 bases each). Germline CDR1 is SGHRS and CDR2 is YFSETQ. V was cut by 1 base and J by 4 bases, with 14 bases left in between. The CDR3 runs to 15 residues. The full variable domain, its missing parts supplied by reference TRBV5-1 and TRBJ2-5, is KAGVTQTPRYLIKTRGQQVTLSCSPISGHRSVSWYQQTPGQGLQFLFEYFSETQRNKGNFPGRFSGRQFSNSRSEMNVSTLELGDSALYLCASSLLGGYGETQYFGPGTRLLVL.

V and J are TRBV28 and TRBJ2-2, with 7 bases matching TRBD2. With 3 bases clipped from V and 3 bases from J, the junction kept 13 bases outside the gene matches. This CDR3 is 18 amino acids long. CDR1 and CDR2 from the germline V gene are MDHEN and SYDVKM. The CDR3 loop reads CASSFWAGATGDTGELFF. CDR3 DNA sequence: TGTGCCAGCAGTTTCTGGGCGGGAGCGACGGGGGACACCGGGGAGCTGTTTTTT.

This chain links TRBV28 with TRBJ2-7; possible D gene TRBD1, 5 bases. V lost 4 bases and J 2 bases, leaving 21 bases between the germline ends. The CDR3 sequence is 17 residues long. Germline CDR1 is MDHEN and CDR2 is SYDVKM. The CDR3 is CASSSLNRLYHPYEQYF. The CDR3 region has the DNA TGTGCCAGCAGTTCACTTAACAGGCTCTACCATCCCTACGAGCAGTACTTC.

The rearrangement links TRBV7-9 to TRBJ2-1, with 9 bases matching TRBD2. Trimming cost V 5 bases and J 6 bases; bases outside gene matches: 5. Germline V gene sequence: CDR1 SEHNR, CDR2 FQNEAQ (reference sequence). The CDR3 runs 14 residues. CDR3 in DNA: TGTGCCAGCAGCCAAGGACTAGCGAGCAATGAGCAGTTCTTC. Amino acids: CASSQGLASNEQFF.

The table lists this clonotype with a few counts. The chain is built from TRBV12-3 or TRBV12-4 and TRBJ2-2, with 13 bases that match TRBD2. J gave up 5 bases and V 6 bases, and 9 bases lay outside the gene matches. CDR3 size: 17 residues. The CDR3: CASSPRTSGRWTGELFF. The CDR3 coding sequence is TGTGCCAGCAGCCCCAGGACTAGCGGGAGATGGACCGGGGAGCTGTTTTTT.

This chain joins TRBV7-2 and TRBJ1-2; 7 positions agree with TRBD1. In germline, CDR1 is SGHTA, CDR2 FQGNSA. V lost 1 base to trimming and J lost 4 bases; unmatched junction nucleotides: 9. The CDR3 totals 16 residues. The DNA for the CDR3 is TGTGCCAGCAGCTTAGGACGAGGACAGGAACTCTATGGCTACACCTTC. Protein sequence: CASSLGRGQELYGYTF.